This TCR beta chain was observed in a study of control samples from healthy donors and cancer patients. The assay was immunoSEQ multiplex PCR, and TCRdb's table has in-frame clones only and misses some. This table holds about 190,000 clones. V lost 6 bases, J lost 2 bases, and 10 bases stayed unmatched. CDR1 MNHEY and CDR2 SVGAGI come from the germline V gene. The CDR3 runs to 15 residues. The clonotype comes from a woman in her twenties or thirties in good health. The V gene is TRBV6-5, the J gene TRBJ2-7; 7 nucleotides match TRBD1. The sequencing input was blood. DNA of the CDR3: TGTGCCAGCAGCAAGGGACAGCTCCTAACCTACGAGCAGTACTTC. This translates into CASSKGQLLTYEQYF.